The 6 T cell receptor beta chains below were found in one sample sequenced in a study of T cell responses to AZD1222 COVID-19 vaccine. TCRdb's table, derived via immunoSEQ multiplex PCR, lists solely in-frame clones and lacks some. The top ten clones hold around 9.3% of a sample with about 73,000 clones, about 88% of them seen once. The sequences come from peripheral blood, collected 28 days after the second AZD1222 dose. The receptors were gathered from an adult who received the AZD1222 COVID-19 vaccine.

The CDR3, as DNA: TGTGCCACCAGTGACCCCGAGGCCACTGAGCAGTTCTTC. The encoded protein is CATSDPEATEQFF. The rearrangement joins TRBV24-1 to TRBJ2-1; D is unresolved. The germline V and J ends were trimmed by 4 bases and 9 bases, with 12 bases remaining between them. The CDR3 has 13 amino acids. The germline V gene has CDR1 KGHDR and CDR2 SFDVKD.

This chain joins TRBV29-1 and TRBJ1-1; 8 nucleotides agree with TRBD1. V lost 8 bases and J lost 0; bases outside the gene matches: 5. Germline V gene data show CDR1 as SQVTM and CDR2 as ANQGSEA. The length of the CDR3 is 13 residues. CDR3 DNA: TGCAGCCTTCGGACAGGGCTGAACACTGAAGCTTTCTTT. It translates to CSLRTGLNTEAFF.

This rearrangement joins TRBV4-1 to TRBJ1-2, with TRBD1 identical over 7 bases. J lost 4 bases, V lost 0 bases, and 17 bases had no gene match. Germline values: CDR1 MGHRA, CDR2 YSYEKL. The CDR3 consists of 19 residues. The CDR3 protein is CASSQDKEGVGGGGYGYTF. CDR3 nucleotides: TGCGCCAGCAGCCAAGATAAGGAAGGAGTCGGAGGGGGCGGCTATGGCTACACCTTC.

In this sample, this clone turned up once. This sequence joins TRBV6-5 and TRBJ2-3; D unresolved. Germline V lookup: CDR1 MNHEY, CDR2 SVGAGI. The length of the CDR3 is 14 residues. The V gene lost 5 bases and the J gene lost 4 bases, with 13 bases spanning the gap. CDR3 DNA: TGTGCCAGCAGTCGCCCGGGCTCAGCAGATACGCAGTATTTT. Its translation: CASSRPGSADTQYF.

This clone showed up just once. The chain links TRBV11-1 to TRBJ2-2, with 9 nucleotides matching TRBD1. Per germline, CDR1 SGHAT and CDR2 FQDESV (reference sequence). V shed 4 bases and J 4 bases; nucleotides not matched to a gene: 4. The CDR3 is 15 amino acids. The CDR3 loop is CASSSRTGVTGELFF. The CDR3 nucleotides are TGTGCCAGCAGCTCTAGGACAGGGGTCACCGGGGAGCTGTTTTTT.

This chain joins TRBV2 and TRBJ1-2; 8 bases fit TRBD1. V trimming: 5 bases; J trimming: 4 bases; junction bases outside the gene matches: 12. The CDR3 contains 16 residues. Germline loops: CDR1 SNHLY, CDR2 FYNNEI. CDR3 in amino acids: CASSPTQTGVGYGYTF. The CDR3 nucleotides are TGTGCCAGCAGTCCAACCCAGACAGGGGTGGGCTATGGCTACACCTTC.